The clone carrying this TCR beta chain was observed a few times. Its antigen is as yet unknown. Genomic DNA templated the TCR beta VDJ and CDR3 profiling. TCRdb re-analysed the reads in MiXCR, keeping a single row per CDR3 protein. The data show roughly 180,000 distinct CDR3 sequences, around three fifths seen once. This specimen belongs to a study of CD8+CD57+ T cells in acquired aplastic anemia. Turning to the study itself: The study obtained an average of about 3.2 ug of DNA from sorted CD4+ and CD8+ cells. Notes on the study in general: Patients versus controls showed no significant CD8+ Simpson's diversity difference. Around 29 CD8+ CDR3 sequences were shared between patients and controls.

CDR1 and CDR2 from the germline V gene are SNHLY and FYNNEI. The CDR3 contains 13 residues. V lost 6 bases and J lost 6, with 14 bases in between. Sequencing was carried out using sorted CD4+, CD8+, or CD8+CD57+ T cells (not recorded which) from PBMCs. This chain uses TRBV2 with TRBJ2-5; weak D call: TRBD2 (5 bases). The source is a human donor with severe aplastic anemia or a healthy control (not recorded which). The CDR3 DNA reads TGTGCCAGCAGGTCCACCGGGATGCAGACCCAGTACTTC. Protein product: CASRSTGMQTQYF. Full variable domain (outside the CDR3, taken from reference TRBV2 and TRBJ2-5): EPEVTQTPSHQVTQMGQEVILRCVPISNHLYFYWYRQILGQKVEFLVSFYNNEISEKSEIFDDQFSVERPDGSNFTLKIRSTKLEDSAMYFCASRSTGMQTQYFGPGTRLLVL.